This T cell receptor (beta chain) is drawn from a study of T cell responses to AZD1222 COVID-19 vaccine (dated by TCRdb to the early 2020s). Describing the broader study: AZD1222 recipients with second doses at about 4 weeks or about 12 weeks were pooled, because spike-specific TCR depth and breadth did not differ between schedules. A total of approximately 250 trial participants underwent TCR sequencing, of whom roughly 210 had received two doses of AZD1222 and some 26 had received two doses of the MenACWY control vaccine. Trial participants were enrolled by age into subgroups of 18-55, 56-69 and 70-plus years, and roughly 150, 30 and 60 TCR-sequenced participants, respectively, were included in these subgroups.

This clone was seen a handful of times. It has no known antigen specificity. Qualities for individual bases were not recorded, and no much larger clone is one base off. The CDR3 regions of human TCRbeta chains were subjected to immunosequencing. The paper's data handling went like this. Repertoire TCRs were checked for matches against a reference library of SARS-CoV-2-specific TCRs that had been generated using the MIRA antigen-specificity platform. Breadth was defined as the fraction of unique TCRs that were SARS-CoV-2-associated. Depth was defined as the fraction of total T cells that were SARS-CoV-2-associated. Each spike-specific TCR was assigned to its reactive spike region and to a CD4 or CD8 class using the MIRA data. Log10-transformed breadth and depth values were compared by one-way ANOVA with Sidak's multiple comparisons tests. This is the immuneACCESS table as TCRdb keeps it, with only in-frame sequences that have V and J called. A part of the clones is gone; compared with another copy, unresolved V genes explain less than half, and the rest is unexplained. The V and J calls and clone size are taken from that table; D and trimming were inferred from the DNA. A total of about 96,000 clones appear in this sample, roughly 88% of them only once. About 26% of the sample goes to the ten largest clones.

The time point label for this specimen denotes: baseline before first vaccination. The vaccinee samples were drawn from two UK trials, COV001 and COV002, one of which was a single-blind randomized controlled phase 2/3 trial testing AZD1222 (ChAdOx1 nCoV-19) in healthy adults. Trial participant PBMC samples were collected at day 0 and day 28 after the second dose for TCRbeta chain sequencing. Results the study describes overall, beyond this receptor: After two AZD1222 doses, spike-specific TCR breadth and depth were significantly higher than at day 0 and than in MenACWY recipients. The vaccine-associated CD4 TCRs covered the entire spike protein, and the dominant responses fell in regions 160-218 and 743-854. Most participants were white British and females outnumbered males, and the authors suggested that clonal diversity may have been underestimated. Epitopes outside the regions mutated in the B.1.351 and B.1.1.7 variants were reportedly recognized by nearly half of the unique spike-specific TCRs. Conclusions about previously exposed vaccinees were limited because only six or seven AZD1222 recipients were SARS-CoV-2 seropositive at baseline. In the small 56-69-year group, the increase in depth fell short of significance, most likely because of low power. Because no day 14 peak-response samples were available, repertoires were characterized only after the peak T cell response.

The CDR3 sequence holds 15 residues, the cysteine and phenylalanine included. The retained sequence is limited to the CDR3, 45 bases, with the frame set at the first base. Unmatched junction bases come to 9, with V trimmed by 6 bases and J by 7 bases. CDR1 SEHNR and CDR2 FQNEAQ are derived from the germline V gene (reference sequence). The chain is made from TRBV7-9 and TRBJ1-6; 7 bases in the junction line up with TRBD1. The TCR comes from an adult in good health. The sequences come from peripheral blood, collected on day 0 of AZD1222 vaccination. The nucleotide sequence is TGTGCCAGCAGTCTGCGCGGGACAGAAAATTCACCCCTCCACTTT. Its protein product is CASSLRGTENSPLHF.